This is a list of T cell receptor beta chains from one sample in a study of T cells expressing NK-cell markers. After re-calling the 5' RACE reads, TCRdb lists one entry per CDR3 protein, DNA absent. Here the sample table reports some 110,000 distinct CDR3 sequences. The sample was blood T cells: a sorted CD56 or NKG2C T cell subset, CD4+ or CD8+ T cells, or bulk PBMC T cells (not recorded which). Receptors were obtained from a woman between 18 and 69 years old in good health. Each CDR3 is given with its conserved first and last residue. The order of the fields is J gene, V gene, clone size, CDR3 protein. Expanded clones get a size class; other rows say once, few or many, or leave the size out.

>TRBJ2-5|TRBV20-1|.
CSARGLTQGETQYF
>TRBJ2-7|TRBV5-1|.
CASSPGWGLNYEQYF
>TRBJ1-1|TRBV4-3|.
CASSLGQGAGTEAFF
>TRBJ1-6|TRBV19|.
CASSGSGGSNSPLHF
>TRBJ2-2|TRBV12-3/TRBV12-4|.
CASSPGTGELFF
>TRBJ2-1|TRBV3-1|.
CASSQVAGRASGNEQFF
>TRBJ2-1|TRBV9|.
CASSEIMAYNEQFF
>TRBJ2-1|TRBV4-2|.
CASSPEGGYEQFF
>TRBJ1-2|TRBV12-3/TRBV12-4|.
CASSRGRNYGYTF
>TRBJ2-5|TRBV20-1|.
CSGDQTGRGQETQYF
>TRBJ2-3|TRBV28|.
CASSSDVVTDTQYF
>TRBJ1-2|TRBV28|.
CASSWVVSNYGYTF
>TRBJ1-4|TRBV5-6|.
CASSWTPTNEKLFF
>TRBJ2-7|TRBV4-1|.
CASSQGLAASYEQYF
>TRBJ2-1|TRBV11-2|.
CASSPGVNEQFF
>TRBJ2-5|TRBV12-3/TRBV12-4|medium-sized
CASSFPSRETQYF
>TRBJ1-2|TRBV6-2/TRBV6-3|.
CASSYWTGTYGYTF
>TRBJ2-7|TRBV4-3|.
CASSQVLAGVYEQYF
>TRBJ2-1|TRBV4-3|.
CASSQDPGGRPYNEQFF
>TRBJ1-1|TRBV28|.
CASSLLSRGTEAFF
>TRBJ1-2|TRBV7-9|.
CASSLGLTPTYGYTF
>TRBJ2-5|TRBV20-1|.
CSASGTQQETQYF
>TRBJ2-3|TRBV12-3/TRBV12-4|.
CASKRKGGTDTQYF
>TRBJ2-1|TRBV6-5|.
CASSSLQREGLDEQFF
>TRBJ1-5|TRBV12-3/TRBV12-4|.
CATGAGRPQHF
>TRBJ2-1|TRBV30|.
CARSGGTSYNEQFF